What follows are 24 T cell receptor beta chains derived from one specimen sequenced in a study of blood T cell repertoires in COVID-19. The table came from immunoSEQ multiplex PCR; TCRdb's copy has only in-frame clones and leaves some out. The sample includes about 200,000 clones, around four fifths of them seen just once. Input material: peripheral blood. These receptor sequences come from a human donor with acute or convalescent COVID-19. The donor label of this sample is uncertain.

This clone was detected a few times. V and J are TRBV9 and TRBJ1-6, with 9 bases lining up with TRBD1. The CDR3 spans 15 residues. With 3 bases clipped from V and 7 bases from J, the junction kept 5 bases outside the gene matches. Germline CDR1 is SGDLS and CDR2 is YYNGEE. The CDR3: CASSALQGANSPLHF. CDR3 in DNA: TGTGCCAGCAGCGCCCTACAGGGGGCGAATTCACCCCTCCACTTT.

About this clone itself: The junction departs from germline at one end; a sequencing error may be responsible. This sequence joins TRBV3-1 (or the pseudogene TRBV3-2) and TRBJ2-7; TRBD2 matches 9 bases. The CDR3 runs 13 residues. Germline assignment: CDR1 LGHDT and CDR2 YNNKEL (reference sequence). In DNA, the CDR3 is TGTGCCAGCAGCCAAGTGGAAATAGCGGGGGTGAGGTTC. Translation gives CASSQVEIAGVRF.

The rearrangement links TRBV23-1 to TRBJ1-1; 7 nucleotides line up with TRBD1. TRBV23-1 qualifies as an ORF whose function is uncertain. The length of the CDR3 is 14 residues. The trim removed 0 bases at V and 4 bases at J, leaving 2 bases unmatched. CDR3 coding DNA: TGCGCCAGCAGTCAATCGCCAGGGGGCACTGAAGCTTTCTTT. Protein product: CASSQSPGGTEAFF.

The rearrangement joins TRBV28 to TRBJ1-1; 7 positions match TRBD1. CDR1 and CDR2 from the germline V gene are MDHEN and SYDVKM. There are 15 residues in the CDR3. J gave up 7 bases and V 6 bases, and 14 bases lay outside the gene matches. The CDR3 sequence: CASSTTGAQAGEAFF. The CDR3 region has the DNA TGTGCCAGCAGCACCACAGGGGCCCAGGCAGGTGAAGCTTTCTTT.

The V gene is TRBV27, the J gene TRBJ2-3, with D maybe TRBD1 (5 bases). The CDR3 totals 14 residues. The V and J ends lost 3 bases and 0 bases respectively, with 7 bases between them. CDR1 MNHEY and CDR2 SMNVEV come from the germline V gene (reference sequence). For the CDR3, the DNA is TGTGCCAGCAGTTTGGGGCGGAGCACAGATACGCAGTATTTT. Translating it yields CASSLGRSTDTQYF.

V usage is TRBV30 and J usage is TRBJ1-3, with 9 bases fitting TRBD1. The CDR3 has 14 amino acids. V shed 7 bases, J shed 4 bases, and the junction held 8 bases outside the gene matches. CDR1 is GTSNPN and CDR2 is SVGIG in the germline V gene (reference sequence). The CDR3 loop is CASTYRGQGNTIYF. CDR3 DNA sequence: TGTGCCTCCACCTACAGGGGGCAGGGAAACACCATATATTTT.

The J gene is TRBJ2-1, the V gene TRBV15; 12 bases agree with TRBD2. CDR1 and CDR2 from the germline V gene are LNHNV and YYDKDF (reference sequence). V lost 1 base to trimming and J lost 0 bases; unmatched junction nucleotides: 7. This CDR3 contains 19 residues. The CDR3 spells CATSRAASGRGPSYNEQFF. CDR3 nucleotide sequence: TGTGCCACCAGCAGAGCCGCTAGCGGGAGGGGACCCTCCTACAATGAGCAGTTCTTC.

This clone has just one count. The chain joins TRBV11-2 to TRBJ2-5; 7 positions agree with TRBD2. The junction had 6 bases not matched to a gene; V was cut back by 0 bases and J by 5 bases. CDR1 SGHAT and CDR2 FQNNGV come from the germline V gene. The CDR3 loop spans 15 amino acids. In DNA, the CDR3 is TGTGCCAGCAGCTTAGAGGCGGGAGCTTATGAGACCCAGTACTTC. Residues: CASSLEAGAYETQYF. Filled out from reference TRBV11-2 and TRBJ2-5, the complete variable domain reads EAGVAQSPRYKIIEKRQSVAFWCNPISGHATLYWYQQILGQGPKLLIQFQNNGVVDDSQLPKDRFSAERLKGVDSTLKIQPAKLEDSAVYLCASSLEAGAYETQYFGPGTRLLVL.

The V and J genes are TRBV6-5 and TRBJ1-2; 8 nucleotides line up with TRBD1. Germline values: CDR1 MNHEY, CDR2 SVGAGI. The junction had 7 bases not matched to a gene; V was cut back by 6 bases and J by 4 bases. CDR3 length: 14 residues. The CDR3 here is CASSPTGVVYGYTF. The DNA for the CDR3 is TGTGCCAGCAGCCCGACAGGGGTTGTCTATGGCTACACCTTC.

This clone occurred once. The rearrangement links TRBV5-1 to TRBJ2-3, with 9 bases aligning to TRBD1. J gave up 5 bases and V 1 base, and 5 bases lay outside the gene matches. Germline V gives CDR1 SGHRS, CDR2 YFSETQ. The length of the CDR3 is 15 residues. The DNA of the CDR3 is TGCGCCAGCAGCTTGTTAGACAGGGGGAAAGATACGCAGTATTTT. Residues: CASSLLDRGKDTQYF.

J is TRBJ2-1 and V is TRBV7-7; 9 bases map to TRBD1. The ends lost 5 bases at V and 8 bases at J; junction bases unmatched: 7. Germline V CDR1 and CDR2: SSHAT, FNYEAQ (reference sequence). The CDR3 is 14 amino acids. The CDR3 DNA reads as TGTGCCAGCAGCGCCGGGACAGGGCAGTATGAGCAGTTCTTC. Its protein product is CASSAGTGQYEQFF.

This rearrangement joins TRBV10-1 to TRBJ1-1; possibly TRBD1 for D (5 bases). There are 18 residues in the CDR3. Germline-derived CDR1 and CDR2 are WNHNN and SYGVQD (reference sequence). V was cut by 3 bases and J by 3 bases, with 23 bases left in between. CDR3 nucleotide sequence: TGCGCCAGCAGTGACGCAGGGATGTCTAGGTCTGTCGACACTGAAGCTTTCTTT. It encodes CASSDAGMSRSVDTEAFF.

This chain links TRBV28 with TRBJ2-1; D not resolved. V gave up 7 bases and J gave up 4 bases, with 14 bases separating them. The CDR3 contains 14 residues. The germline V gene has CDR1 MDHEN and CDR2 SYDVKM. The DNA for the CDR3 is TGTGCCAGCACGAGTGACTTCAATTACAATGAGCAGTTCTTC. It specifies CASTSDFNYNEQFF.

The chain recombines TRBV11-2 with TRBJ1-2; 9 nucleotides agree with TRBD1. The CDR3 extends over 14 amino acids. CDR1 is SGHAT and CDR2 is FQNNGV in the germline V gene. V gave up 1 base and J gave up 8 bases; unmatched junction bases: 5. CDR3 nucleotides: TGTGCCAGCAGCTTAGGGGGACAGGGAGGCGGCTACACCTTC. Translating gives CASSLGGQGGGYTF.

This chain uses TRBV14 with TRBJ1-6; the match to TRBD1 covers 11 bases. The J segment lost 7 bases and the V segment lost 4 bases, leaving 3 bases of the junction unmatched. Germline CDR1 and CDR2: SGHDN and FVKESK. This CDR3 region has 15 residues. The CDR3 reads CASSPRTGGNSPLHF. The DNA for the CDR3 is TGTGCCAGCAGCCCCCGGACAGGGGGCAATTCACCCCTCCACTTT.

The CDR3 nucleotides are TGTGCCAGCAGTTTGGATGACAGGGGGAACACAGATACGCAGTATTTT. This sequence encodes CASSLDDRGNTDTQYF. The chain joins TRBV6-5 to TRBJ2-3; 9 nucleotides align to TRBD1. Germline CDR1 reads MNHEY; CDR2 reads SVGAGI. This CDR3 has 16 residues. J was trimmed by 2 bases and V by 4 bases; bases with no gene match: 7.

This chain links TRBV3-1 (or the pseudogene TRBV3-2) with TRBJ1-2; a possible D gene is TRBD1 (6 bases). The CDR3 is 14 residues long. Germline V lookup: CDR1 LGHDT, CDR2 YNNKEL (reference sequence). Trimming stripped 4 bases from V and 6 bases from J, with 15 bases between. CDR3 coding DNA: TGTGCCAGCAGCCCGATAGGGGGTGCGAATGGCTACACCTTC. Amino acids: CASSPIGGANGYTF.

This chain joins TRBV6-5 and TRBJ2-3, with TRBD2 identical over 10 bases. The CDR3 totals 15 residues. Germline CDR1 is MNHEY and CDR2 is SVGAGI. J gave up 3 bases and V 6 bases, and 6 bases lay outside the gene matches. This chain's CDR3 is CASRRGLAETDTQYF. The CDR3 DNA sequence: TGTGCCAGCAGGAGAGGACTAGCGGAAACAGATACGCAGTATTTT.

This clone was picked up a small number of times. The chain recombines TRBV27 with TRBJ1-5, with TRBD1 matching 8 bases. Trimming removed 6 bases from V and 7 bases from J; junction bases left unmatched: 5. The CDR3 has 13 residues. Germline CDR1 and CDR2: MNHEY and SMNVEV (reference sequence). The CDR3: CASRSTGVQPQHF. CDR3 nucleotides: TGTGCCAGCAGATCGACAGGGGTGCAGCCCCAGCATTTT.

The DNA for the CDR3 is TGTGCCAGCAGCTTCCGGGACAGGGCGAATTCACCCCTCCACTTT. It codes for CASSFRDRANSPLHF. The V call is TRBV5-6, the J call TRBJ1-6; 9 bases match TRBD1. V lost 2 bases and J lost 7; bases outside the gene matches: 4. Germline CDR1 and CDR2: SGHDT and YYEEEE. CDR3 length: 15 amino acids.

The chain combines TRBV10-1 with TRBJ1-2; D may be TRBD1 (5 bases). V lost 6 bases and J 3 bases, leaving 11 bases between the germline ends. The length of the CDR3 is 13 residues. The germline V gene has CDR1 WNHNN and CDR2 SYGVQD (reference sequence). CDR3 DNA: TGCGCCAGCAGCAATTTCAGGGACTATGGCTACACCTTC. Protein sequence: CASSNFRDYGYTF.

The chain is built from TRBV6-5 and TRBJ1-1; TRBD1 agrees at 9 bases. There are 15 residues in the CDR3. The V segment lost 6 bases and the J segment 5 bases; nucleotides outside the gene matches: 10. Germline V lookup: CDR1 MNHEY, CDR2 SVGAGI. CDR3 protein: CASSPGTGSRTEAFF. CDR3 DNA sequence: TGTGCCAGCAGCCCCGGGACAGGGAGTAGAACTGAAGCTTTCTTT.

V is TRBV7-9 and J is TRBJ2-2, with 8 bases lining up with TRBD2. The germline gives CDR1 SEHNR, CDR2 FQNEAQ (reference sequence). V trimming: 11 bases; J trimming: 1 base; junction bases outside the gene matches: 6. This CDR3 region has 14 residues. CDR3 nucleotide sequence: TGTGCCGGTTATAGCGGGATGAACACCGGGGAGCTGTTTTTT. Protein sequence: CAGYSGMNTGELFF.

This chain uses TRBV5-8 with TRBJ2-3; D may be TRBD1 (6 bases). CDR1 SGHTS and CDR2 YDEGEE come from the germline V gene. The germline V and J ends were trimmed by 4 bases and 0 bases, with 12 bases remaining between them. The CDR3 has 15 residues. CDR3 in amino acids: CASSPWGPSTDTQYF. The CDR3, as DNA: TGTGCCAGCAGCCCCTGGGGGCCTAGCACAGATACGCAGTATTTT.